The clone carrying this T cell receptor (beta chain) turned up a few times. The antigen remains unidentified. These data belong to a study of metastatic and nonmetastatic thyroid tumors. The overall study: Repertoires from blood and tumor or nodule tissue of malignant and benign thyroid patients were compared. Study findings and constraints: TCR beta diversity was reportedly significantly higher in malignant thyroid tumors than benign nodules, in blood and tumor.

From the PCR reads, TCRdb re-called clones with MiXCR. The sample records about 92,000 clones, 14% to 15% being singletons. No treatment of any kind had been given to any patient before thyroid surgery. The sequenced material came from blood. The origin of this receptor is a female donor with papillary thyroid cancer or a benign thyroid nodule (not recorded which). Some clones in this sample may be carry-over from other donors' samples.

The CDR3 bases are TGTGCCAGCTCTCAATATAGCAATCAGCCCCAGCATTTT. It is translated as CASSQYSNQPQHF. This rearrangement joins TRBV6-1 to TRBJ1-5, with D hard to call. This CDR3 is built from 13 residues. Trimming removed 8 bases at V and 0 bases at J, with 8 bases between. Germline V CDR1 and CDR2: MNHNS, SASEGT.